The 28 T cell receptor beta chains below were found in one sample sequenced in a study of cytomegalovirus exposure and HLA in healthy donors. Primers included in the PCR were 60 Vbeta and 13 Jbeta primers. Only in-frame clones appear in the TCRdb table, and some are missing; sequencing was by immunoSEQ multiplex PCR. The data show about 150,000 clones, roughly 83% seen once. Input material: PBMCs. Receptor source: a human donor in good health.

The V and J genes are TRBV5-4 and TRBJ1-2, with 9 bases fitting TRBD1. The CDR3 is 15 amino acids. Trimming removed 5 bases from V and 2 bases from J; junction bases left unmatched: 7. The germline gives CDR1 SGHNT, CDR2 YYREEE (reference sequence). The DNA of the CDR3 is TGTGCCAGCAGTCCCACCGGGACAGGGAACTATGGCTACACCTTC. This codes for CASSPTGTGNYGYTF.

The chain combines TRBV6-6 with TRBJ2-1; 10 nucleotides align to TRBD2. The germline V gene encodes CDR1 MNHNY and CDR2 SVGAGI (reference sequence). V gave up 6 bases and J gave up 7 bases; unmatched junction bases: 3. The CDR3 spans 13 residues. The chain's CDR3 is CASSTSGVNEQFF. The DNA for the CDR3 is TGTGCCAGCAGCACTAGCGGGGTTAATGAGCAGTTCTTC.

The CDR3 region is CASSLDAGVGTGELFF. The CDR3 DNA reads TGCGCCAGCAGCTTGGACGCCGGGGTAGGGACCGGGGAGCTGTTTTTT. V usage is TRBV5-1 and J usage is TRBJ2-2; D perhaps matches TRBD2 (5 bases). Germline-derived CDR1 and CDR2 are SGHRS and YFSETQ. Trimming left V 0 bases short and J 5 bases short, with 14 bases between. The CDR3 has 16 amino acids. Based on the CDR3 plus reference TRBV5-1 and TRBJ2-2, the full variable domain is KAGVTQTPRYLIKTRGQQVTLSCSPISGHRSVSWYQQTPGQGLQFLFEYFSETQRNKGNFPGRFSGRQFSNSRSEMNVSTLELGDSALYLCASSLDAGVGTGELFFGEGSRLTVL.

The CDR3 loop is CSVETGTGTYEQYF. The CDR3 bases are TGCAGCGTTGAAACCGGGACAGGGACCTACGAGCAGTACTTC. This chain links TRBV29-1 with TRBJ2-7, with TRBD1 matching over 9 bases. Germline V gives CDR1 SQVTM, CDR2 ANQGSEA. This CDR3 is built from 14 residues. J was trimmed by 2 bases and V by 2 bases; bases with no gene match: 4.

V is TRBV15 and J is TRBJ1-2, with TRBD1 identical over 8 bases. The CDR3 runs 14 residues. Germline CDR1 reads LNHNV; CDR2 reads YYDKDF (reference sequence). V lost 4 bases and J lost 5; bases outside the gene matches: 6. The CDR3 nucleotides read TGTGCCACCAGCACGGGGACAGGACAATATGGCTACACCTTC. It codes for CATSTGTGQYGYTF.

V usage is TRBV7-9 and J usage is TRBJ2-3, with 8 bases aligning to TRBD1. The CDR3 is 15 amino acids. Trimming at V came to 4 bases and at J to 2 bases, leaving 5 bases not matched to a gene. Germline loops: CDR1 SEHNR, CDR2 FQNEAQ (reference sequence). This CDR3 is CASSYRGQVTDTQYF. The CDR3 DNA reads TGTGCCAGCAGCTACCGGGGACAGGTCACAGATACGCAGTATTTT.

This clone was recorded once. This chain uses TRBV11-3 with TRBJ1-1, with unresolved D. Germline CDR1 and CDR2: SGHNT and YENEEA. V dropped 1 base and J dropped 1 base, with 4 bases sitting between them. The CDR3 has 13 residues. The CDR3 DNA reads TGTGCCAGCAGCTTAGCCGGGAACACTGAAGCTTTCTTT. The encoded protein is CASSLAGNTEAFF.

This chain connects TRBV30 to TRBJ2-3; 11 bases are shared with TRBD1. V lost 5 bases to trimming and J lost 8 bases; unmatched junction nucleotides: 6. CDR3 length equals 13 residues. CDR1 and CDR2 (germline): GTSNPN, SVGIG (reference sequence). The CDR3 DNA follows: TGTGCCTGGGAGGACAGGGGGCCAAGTACGCAGTATTTT. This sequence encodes CAWEDRGPSTQYF. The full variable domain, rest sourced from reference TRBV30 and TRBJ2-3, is SQTIHQWPATLVQPVGSPLSLECTVEGTSNPNLYWYRQAAGRGLQLLFYSVGIGQISSEVPQNLSASRPQDRQFILSSKKLLLSDSGFYLCAWEDRGPSTQYFGPGTRLTVL.

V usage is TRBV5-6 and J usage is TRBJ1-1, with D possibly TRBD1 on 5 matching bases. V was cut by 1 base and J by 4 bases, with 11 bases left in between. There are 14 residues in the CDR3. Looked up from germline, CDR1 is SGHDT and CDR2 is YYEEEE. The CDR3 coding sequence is TGTGCCAGCAGCTTGCCGGGGGGAGTCACTGAAGCTTTCTTT. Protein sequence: CASSLPGGVTEAFF.

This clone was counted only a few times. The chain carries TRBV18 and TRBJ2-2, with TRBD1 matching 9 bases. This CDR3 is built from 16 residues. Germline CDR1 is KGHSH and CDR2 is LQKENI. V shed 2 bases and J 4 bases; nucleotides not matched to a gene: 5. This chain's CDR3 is CASSPLGQGSTGELFF. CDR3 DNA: TGTGCCAGCTCACCATTGGGACAGGGAAGCACCGGGGAGCTGTTTTTT.

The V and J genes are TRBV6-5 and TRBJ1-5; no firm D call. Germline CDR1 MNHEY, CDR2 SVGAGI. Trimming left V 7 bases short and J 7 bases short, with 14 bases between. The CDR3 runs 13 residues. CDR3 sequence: CASTQRAGQPQHF. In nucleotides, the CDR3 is TGTGCCAGCACTCAGCGCGCGGGACAGCCCCAGCATTTT.

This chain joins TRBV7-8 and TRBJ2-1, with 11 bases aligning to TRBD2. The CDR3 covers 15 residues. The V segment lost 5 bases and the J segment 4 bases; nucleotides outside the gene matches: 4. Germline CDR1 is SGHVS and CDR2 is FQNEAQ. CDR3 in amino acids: CASSGGLADYNEQFF. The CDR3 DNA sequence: TGTGCCAGCAGCGGGGGACTAGCGGATTACAATGAGCAGTTCTTC.

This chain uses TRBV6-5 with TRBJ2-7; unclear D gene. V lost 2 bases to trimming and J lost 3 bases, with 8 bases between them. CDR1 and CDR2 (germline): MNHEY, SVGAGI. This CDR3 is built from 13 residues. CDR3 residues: CASSYARYYEQYF. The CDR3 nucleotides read TGTGCCAGCAGTTACGCTAGGTACTACGAGCAGTACTTC.

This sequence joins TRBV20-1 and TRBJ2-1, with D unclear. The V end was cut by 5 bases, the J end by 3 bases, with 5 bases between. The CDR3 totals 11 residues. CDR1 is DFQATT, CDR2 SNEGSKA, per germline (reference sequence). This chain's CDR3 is CSAYSYNEQFF. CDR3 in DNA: TGCAGTGCTTACAGCTACAATGAGCAGTTCTTC.

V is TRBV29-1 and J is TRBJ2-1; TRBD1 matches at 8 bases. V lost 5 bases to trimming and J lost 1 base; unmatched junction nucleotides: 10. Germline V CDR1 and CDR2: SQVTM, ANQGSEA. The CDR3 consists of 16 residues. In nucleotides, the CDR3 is TGCAGCGTTCCCGGGACAGGAAGAGGGTCCTACAATGAGCAGTTCTTC. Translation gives CSVPGTGRGSYNEQFF.

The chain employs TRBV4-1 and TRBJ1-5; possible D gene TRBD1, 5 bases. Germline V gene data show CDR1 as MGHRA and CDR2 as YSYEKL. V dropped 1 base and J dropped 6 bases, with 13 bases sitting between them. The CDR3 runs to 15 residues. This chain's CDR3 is CASSQVEGGGQPQHF. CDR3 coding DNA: TGCGCCAGCAGCCAAGTTGAAGGCGGGGGTCAGCCCCAGCATTTT.

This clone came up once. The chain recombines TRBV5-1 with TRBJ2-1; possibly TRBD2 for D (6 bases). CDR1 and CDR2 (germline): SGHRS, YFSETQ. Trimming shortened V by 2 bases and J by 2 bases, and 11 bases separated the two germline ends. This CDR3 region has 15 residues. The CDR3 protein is CASSFGGNAYNEQFF. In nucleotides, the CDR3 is TGCGCCAGCAGCTTTGGGGGGAATGCCTACAATGAGCAGTTCTTC.

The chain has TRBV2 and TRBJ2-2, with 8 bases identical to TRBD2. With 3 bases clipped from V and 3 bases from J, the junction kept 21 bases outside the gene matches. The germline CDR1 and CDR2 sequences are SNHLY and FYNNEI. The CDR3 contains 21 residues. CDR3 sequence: CASSEAGSGELSNMYTGELFF. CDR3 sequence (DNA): TGTGCCAGCAGTGAGGCGGGTAGCGGGGAACTTTCCAATATGTACACCGGGGAGCTGTTTTTT.

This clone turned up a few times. This CDR3 is CASARTGASLLNYGYTF. CDR3 in DNA: TGTGCCAGCGCCCGGACAGGCGCCTCTTTACTAAACTATGGCTACACCTTC. The V call is TRBV27, the J call TRBJ1-2; 7 bases are a match to TRBD1. V was clipped by 8 bases and J by 2 bases; unmatched bases: 17. Germline lookup yields CDR1 MNHEY and CDR2 SMNVEV (reference sequence). CDR3 length equals 17 residues.

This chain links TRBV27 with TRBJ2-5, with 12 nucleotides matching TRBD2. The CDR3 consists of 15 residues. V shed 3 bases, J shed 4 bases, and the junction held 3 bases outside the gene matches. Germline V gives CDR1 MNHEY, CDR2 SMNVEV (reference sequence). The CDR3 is CASSFTGLAGETQYF. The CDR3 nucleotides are TGTGCCAGCAGTTTCACGGGACTAGCGGGAGAGACCCAGTACTTC.

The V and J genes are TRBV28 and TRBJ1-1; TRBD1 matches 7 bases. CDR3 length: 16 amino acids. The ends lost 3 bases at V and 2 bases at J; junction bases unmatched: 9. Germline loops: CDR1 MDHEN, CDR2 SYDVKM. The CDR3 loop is CASSFSRGAKNTEAFF. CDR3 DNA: TGTGCCAGCAGTTTTTCCAGGGGGGCTAAAAACACTGAAGCTTTCTTT.

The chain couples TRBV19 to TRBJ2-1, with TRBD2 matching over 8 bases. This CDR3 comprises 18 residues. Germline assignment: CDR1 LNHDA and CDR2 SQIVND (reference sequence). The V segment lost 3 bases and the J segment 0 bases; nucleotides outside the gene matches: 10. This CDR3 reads CASSIGGGPLSSYNEQFF. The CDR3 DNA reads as TGTGCCAGTAGTATCGGCGGGGGGCCTCTTAGCTCCTACAATGAGCAGTTCTTC. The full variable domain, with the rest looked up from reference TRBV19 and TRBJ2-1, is DGGITQSPKYLFRKEGQNVTLSCEQNLNHDAMYWYRQDPGQGLRLIYYSQIVNDFQKGDIAEGYSVSREKKESFPLTVTSAQKNPTAFYLCASSIGGGPLSSYNEQFFGPGTRLTVL.

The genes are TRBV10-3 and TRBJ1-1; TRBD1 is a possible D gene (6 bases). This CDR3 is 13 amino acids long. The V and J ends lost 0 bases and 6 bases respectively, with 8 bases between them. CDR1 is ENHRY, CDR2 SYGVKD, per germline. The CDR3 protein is CAISESRTAEAFF. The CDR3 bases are TGTGCCATCAGTGAGTCGAGGACAGCTGAAGCTTTCTTT.

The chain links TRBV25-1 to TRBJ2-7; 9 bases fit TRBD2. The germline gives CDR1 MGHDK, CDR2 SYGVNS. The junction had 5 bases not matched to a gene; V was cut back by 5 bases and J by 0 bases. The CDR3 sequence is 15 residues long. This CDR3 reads CASSSSGVSSYEQYF. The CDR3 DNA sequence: TGTGCCAGCAGTTCTAGCGGGGTAAGCTCCTACGAGCAGTACTTC.

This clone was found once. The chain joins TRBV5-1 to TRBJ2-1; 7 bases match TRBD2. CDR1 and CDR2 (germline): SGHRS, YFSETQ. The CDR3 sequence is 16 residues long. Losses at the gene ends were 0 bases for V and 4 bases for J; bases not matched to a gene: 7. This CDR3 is CASSLVASGSYNEQFF. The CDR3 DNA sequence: TGCGCCAGCAGCTTGGTTGCTAGCGGATCATACAATGAGCAGTTCTTC.

CDR3 nucleotide sequence: TGTGCCAGCAGCTTACGTCCAACAGGGGGAGAGACCCAGTACTTC. Protein product: CASSLRPTGGETQYF. The chain uses TRBV5-6 and TRBJ2-5; TRBD1 agrees at 8 bases. Germline CDR1 SGHDT, CDR2 YYEEEE. The CDR3 loop spans 15 amino acids. The trim removed 2 bases at V and 4 bases at J, leaving 7 bases unmatched.

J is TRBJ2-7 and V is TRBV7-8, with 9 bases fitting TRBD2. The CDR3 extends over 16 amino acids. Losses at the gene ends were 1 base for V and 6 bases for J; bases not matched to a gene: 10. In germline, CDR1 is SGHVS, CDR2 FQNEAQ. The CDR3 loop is CASSLVTSGIGGEQYF. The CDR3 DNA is TGTGCCAGCAGCTTAGTGACTAGCGGAATTGGGGGCGAGCAGTACTTC. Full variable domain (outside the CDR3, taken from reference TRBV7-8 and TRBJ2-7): GAGVSQSPRYKVAKRGQDVALRCDPISGHVSLFWYQQALGQGPEFLTYFQNEAQLDKSGLPSDRFFAERPEGSVSTLKIQRTQQEDSAVYLCASSLVTSGIGGEQYFGPGTRLTVT.

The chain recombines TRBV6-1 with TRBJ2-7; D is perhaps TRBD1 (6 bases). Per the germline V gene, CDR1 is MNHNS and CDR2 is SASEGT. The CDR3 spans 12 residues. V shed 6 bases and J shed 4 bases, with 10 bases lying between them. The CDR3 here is CASRDSGYEQYF. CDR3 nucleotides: TGTGCCAGCAGGGACAGTGGGTACGAGCAGTACTTC.